The rows below give T cell receptor beta chains drawn from one sample of a study of metastatic and nonmetastatic thyroid tumors. With MiXCR, TCRdb called clones anew from the PCR reads. The sample consists of about 35,000 clones, approximately 20% of them appearing once. Sequencing was done on a sample of blood. The receptors shown here come from a female donor with papillary thyroid cancer or a benign thyroid nodule (not recorded which). Some clones in this sample may be carry-over from other donors' samples. CDR3s leave out the opening cysteine and the closing phenylalanine or tryptophan. The order of the fields is V gene, clone size, D gene, J gene, CDR3 protein. The D gene is left open where the match is weak. Clone size is given for some rows only: seen once, a few or many times, or a class if the clone is expanded.

TRBV5-1	.	.	TRBJ2-1	ASILLGTGSSEQF
TRBV6-6	many	TRBD1	TRBJ1-1	ASSYLGQGTEAF
TRBV27	medium-sized	TRBD1	TRBJ2-7	ASSLALGQIYEQY
TRBV4-2	few	TRBD1	TRBJ1-2	ASSGTGASRMGYGYT
TRBV28	many	.	TRBJ2-2	ASSAGTITGELF
TRBV10-1	many	.	TRBJ2-3	ATNGPTDTQY
TRBV11-2	many	TRBD1	TRBJ1-2	ASVITGTGEGYT
TRBV11-3	few	.	TRBJ2-2	ASSVTTNTGELF
TRBV20-1	many	.	TRBJ2-1	SARDQEWGEQF
TRBV11-2	many	.	TRBJ2-1	ASSLEGSTGDEQF
TRBV7-2	many	.	TRBJ2-1	ASSLGGEQF
TRBV5-1	once	.	TRBJ2-7	ASSWGHGAYEQY
TRBV5-1	.	.	TRBJ1-2	ASSSDGEGGYT
TRBV5-4	many	.	TRBJ2-7	ASSRQNLRGQY
TRBV20-1	.	.	TRBJ2-1	SARPTGYNEQF
TRBV6-5	many	TRBD2	TRBJ2-1	ASSYLSQAGGSYNEQF
TRBV28	.	TRBD1	TRBJ2-3	ASSDSQGADTQY
TRBV29-1	many	.	TRBJ2-4	SVVAATKNIQY
TRBV2	.	TRBD1	TRBJ2-1	ASGETGSNYNEQL
TRBV5-1	.	TRBD1	TRBJ1-6	ASSLGATGGEKPLH
TRBV11-1	.	.	TRBJ2-7	ASSLAPGGSYEQY
TRBV28	few	.	TRBJ2-7	ASSLGVLREQY
TRBV13	.	.	TRBJ2-3	ASILVSDTQY
TRBV10-1	.	.	TRBJ2-3	ASSSDSDTQY
TRBV12-3/TRBV12-4	few	.	TRBJ2-1	ASSLRSSSYNEQF
TRBV28	many	TRBD2	TRBJ2-1	ASTRLGLAGGPKEQF
TRBV12-3/TRBV12-4	few	.	TRBJ2-7	ASRNRDGSVGEKY
TRBV19	many	.	TRBJ1-4	ASRGTVNEKLF
TRBV19	.	.	TRBJ2-2	ASMAGRHGELF
TRBV6-1	many	.	TRBJ2-3	ATLRSGTDTQY
TRBV28	.	.	TRBJ2-5	ASKVGMAFRETQY
TRBV6-1	many	.	TRBJ1-4	ASSAGGNEKLF
TRBV4-2	many	.	TRBJ2-7	ASSRNRDGPYQGQY
TRBV6-1	many	.	TRBJ2-1	ASSLINSGEQF
TRBV18	.	.	TRBJ1-2	ASSLSRDLYGYT
TRBV20-1	many	.	TRBJ2-7	SAIWDTNYEQY
TRBV6-1	many	.	TRBJ2-2	ASRSDPNTGELF
TRBV28	few	TRBD1	TRBJ1-2	ASSLAARGQVSGYT
TRBV2	many	TRBD2	TRBJ2-3	ASGGGLHTQY
TRBV19	once	.	TRBJ2-7	ASSIEAAFGEQC
TRBV29-1	many	TRBD1	TRBJ2-7	SVGLRTGADEQY
TRBV12-3/TRBV12-4	many	TRBD1	TRBJ2-1	ASSLETGTVTNEQF
TRBV20-1	many	TRBD2	TRBJ2-7	SAQPPLAGVGYEQY
TRBV5-6	.	TRBD1	TRBJ1-1	ASSWMGQGAEAF
TRBV18	.	.	TRBJ1-5	ASSRGLRGGQPQH